These T cell receptor beta chains were read from a single sample in a study of neoadjuvant nivolumab and ipilimumab in lung cancer. Profiling relied on immunoSEQ multiplex PCR, and the TCRdb table lists in-frame clones only, not all of them. The sample includes 26,000 or so clones, 65% to 85% of them seen just once. The sequencing here drew on peripheral blood, taken before neoadjuvant nivolumab, alone or with ipilimumab. These receptors were taken from an adult with non-small cell lung cancer. Both conserved end residues are part of each CDR3. D genes are given only for firm matches. Clone size, where shown, is once, few, many, or a class for clones that have expanded.

-	TRBD1	TRBV11-2	TRBJ1-4	TGTGCCAGCAGCTTTTCGACAGGGCTCCTAGAAAAACTGTTTTTT	CASSFSTGLLEKLFF
-	-	TRBV7-8	TRBJ1-1	TGTGCCAGCAGCTTAGACTCGACAATTAGGAACACTGAAGCTTTCTTT	CASSLDSTIRNTEAFF
-	-	TRBV6-6	TRBJ1-2	TGTGCCAGCAGTTCCACAGGGTTGTATGGCTACACCTTC	CASSSTGLYGYTF
-	TRBD2	TRBV5-8	TRBJ2-3	TGTGCCAGCAGCTTGCGGGGGGTCCCCACGGATACGCAGTATTTT	CASSLRGVPTDTQYF
once	-	TRBV7-6	TRBJ2-6	TGTGCCAGCAGCTTAGCGGGGGGCTCTGGGGCCAACGTCCTGACTTTC	CASSLAGGSGANVLTF
-	-	TRBV29-1	TRBJ1-4	TGCAGCGTTGGCCTGGGGGCTAATGAAAAACTGTTTTTT	CSVGLGANEKLFF
-	TRBD1	TRBV7-7	TRBJ2-3	TGTGCCAGCAGCTGCCGGGACAGGGAAATTATCGATACGCAGTATTTT	CASSCRDREIIDTQYF
medium-sized	TRBD1	TRBV6-1	TRBJ1-2	TGTGCCAGCAGTGAAACAGGACAGGGCAGGGGAGGCTACACCTTC	CASSETGQGRGGYTF
-	-	TRBV7-2	TRBJ1-4	TGTGCCAGCAGCTTAGGAGGCTCAACTAATGAAAAACTGTTTTTT	CASSLGGSTNEKLFF
-	TRBD2	TRBV6-1	TRBJ2-5	TGTGCCAGCAGCCCTGGGGGGGAAGAGACCCAGTACTTC	CASSPGGEETQYF
-	TRBD2	TRBV6-1	TRBJ2-3	TGTGCCAGCAGTGGGGGTTGGGGGGGTAAAGTAACAGATACGCAGTATTTT	CASSGGWGGKVTDTQYF
-	TRBD1	TRBV6-5	TRBJ1-4	TGTGCCAGCAGTTACTCTTGGACAGGGCGGAATGAAAAACTGTTTTTT	CASSYSWTGRNEKLFF
-	-	TRBV5-5	TRBJ1-4	TGTGCCAGCAGCTTGAGTAGCACAACTAATGAAAAACTGTTTTTT	CASSLSSTTNEKLFF
-	-	TRBV5-5	TRBJ2-1	TGTGCCAGCAGCCAACGGGCAGATCCATCCTACAATGAGCAGTTCTTC	CASSQRADPSYNEQFF
-	TRBD1	TRBV15	TRBJ2-5	TGTGCCACCAGCAGAGACACAGGGGGGAAGGAGACCCAGTACTTC	CATSRDTGGKETQYF
few	-	TRBV5-6	TRBJ2-7	TGTGCCAGCAGCACCACGCGCCACAGGGATTACTACGAGCAGTACTTC	CASSTTRHRDYYEQYF
-	TRBD2	TRBV7-9	TRBJ2-1	TGTGCCAGCAGCTACCGGGGGGGCTCCTACAATGAGCAGTTCTTC	CASSYRGGSYNEQFF
-	TRBD1	TRBV11-2	TRBJ2-5	TGTGCCAGCAGCCCGCCCCTACAGGGGCGACAAGAGACCCAGTACTTC	CASSPPLQGRQETQYF
few	TRBD1	TRBV19	TRBJ1-2	TGTGCCAGTAGGTTGACAGGGTACATAAACTATGGCTACACCTTC	CASRLTGYINYGYTF
-	TRBD2	TRBV2	TRBJ2-7	TGTGGCTCCTTCGTACAGCGGGGCCGTAGCGAGCAGTACTTC	CGSFVQRGRSEQYF
-	TRBD1	TRBV6-5	TRBJ1-1	TGTGCCAGCAGTTACTCGACCCCGGGACAGGGAACCGAAGCTTTCTTT	CASSYSTPGQGTEAFF
-	-	TRBV7-9	TRBJ2-2	TGTGCCAGCAGCTGGGTGGGAACCGGGGAGCTGTTTTTT	CASSWVGTGELFF
-	-	TRBV29-1	TRBJ2-5	TGCAGCGGGGAGGAGCAAGAGACCCAGTACTTC	CSGEEQETQYF
-	TRBD1	TRBV5-1	TRBJ1-4	TGCGCCAGCAGCCGGGACAGTAATGAAAAACTGTTTTTT	CASSRDSNEKLFF
-	-	TRBV4-2	TRBJ1-1	TGTGCCAGCAGCCAAGATGGCAAGTCTGAAGCTTTCTTT	CASSQDGKSEAFF
-	-	TRBV10-2	TRBJ2-6	TGCGCCAGCAGTGAGGGCAGGGCGGCTGGGGCCAACGTCCTGACTTTC	CASSEGRAAGANVLTF
-	TRBD1	TRBV18	TRBJ2-7	TGTGCCAGCTCACCACAGGGACAGGGCTTAAGCGAGCAGTACTTC	CASSPQGQGLSEQYF
-	-	TRBV9	TRBJ2-4	TGTGCCAGCAGCGTATCGGGACACCATGCCAAAAACATTCAGTACTTC	CASSVSGHHAKNIQYF
-	TRBD1	TRBV5-1	TRBJ2-7	TGCGCCAGCAGCTTTCGGACAGGGAACGAGCAGTACTTC	CASSFRTGNEQYF
-	TRBD1	TRBV5-8	TRBJ2-2	TGTGCCAGCAGCGACAGGGGTCTGAACACCGGGGAGCTGTTTTTT	CASSDRGLNTGELFF
-	-	TRBV6-1	TRBJ2-7	TGTGCCAGCAGTGAATTAGCGGCCCTCTCCTACGAGCAGTACTTC	CASSELAALSYEQYF
-	-	TRBV6-5	TRBJ1-6	TGTGCCAGCAGTTACTCAACTCCCGAAGTGGGTTCACCCCTCCACTTT	CASSYSTPEVGSPLHF
-	-	TRBV7-2	TRBJ1-3	TGTGCCAGCAGCCCCCGAGAAGGCTCTGGAAACACCATATATTTT	CASSPREGSGNTIYF
-	-	TRBV29-1	TRBJ1-2	TGCAGCGTTGAAAAGGGGCTCCTCTATGGCTACACCTTC	CSVEKGLLYGYTF
once	-	TRBV13	TRBJ2-1	TGTGCCACCGCTGGTGGGGGGGCGGATTACAATGAGCAGTTCTTC	CATAGGGADYNEQFF
few	-	TRBV5-1	TRBJ1-4	TGCGCCAGCAGCTTGGGACAGGTGGATAGTAGACTGTTTTTT	CASSLGQVDSRLFF
-	TRBD1	TRBV5-1	TRBJ1-1	TGCGCCAGCAGCCCGGGGACAGGGGGAACTGAAGCTTTCTTT	CASSPGTGGTEAFF
-	-	TRBV19	TRBJ2-3	TGTGCCAGTAGTATGGACTATACGCAGTATTTT	CASSMDYTQYF
-	-	TRBV7-9	TRBJ2-5	TGTGCCAGCAGCTTAGGGATGAGGGAGACCCAGTACTTC	CASSLGMRETQYF